This T cell receptor beta chain comes out of a study of T cells in Graves' hyperthyroidism and ophthalmopathy (dated by TCRdb to the late 2010s). About the study as a whole: Peripheral blood samples were taken at the time of initial diagnosis, prior to any treatment. TCR Vbeta CDR3 sequencing of approximately 140 peripheral blood samples (over 40 ophthalmopathy, some 75 hyperthyroidism and approximately 17 progressor patients) is reported in the paper. Following sampling, methimazole starting at 30 mg daily was given to hyperthyroidism patients, and high-dose intravenous methylprednisolone was given to ophthalmopathy patients. To identify TCR V-J signatures that set the groups apart, the researchers used a discovery cohort of 100 patients, made up of around 42 with Graves' ophthalmopathy and about 55 with stable Graves' hyperthyroidism. The 80 to 100 discovery patients were randomly divided into training and test sets at a 7:3 ratio. Prospective prediction of ophthalmopathy was tested in an independent validation cohort consisting of fewer than 20 hyperthyroidism patients and some 15 patients who later progressed to ophthalmopathy. The study also compared thyroid tissue and blood T-cell repertoires from about six Graves' hyperthyroidism patients.

Stable Graves' hyperthyroidism was defined as no progression to ophthalmopathy during 18 months of follow-up. Hyperthyroidism patients were aged 18 to 65 years and newly diagnosed, with disease duration of less than 2 months. Any patient with an uncontrolled infection, another autoimmune disease, pregnancy or lactation was excluded. Diagnoses were established on the basis of clinical symptoms, serum thyroxine and TRAb, thyroid ultrasound, and orbital computed tomography. Ficoll-Paque density gradient centrifugation was used to isolate PBMCs from under 11 ml of fresh peripheral blood. Total RNA was extracted using Trizol reagent, and RNA quality was assessed on an Agilent 2100 Bioanalyzer. Trimming accounts for 1 base at V and 7 bases at J, while the number of junction bases matched to no gene is 6. The germline V gene (reference sequence) gives CDR1 as DFQATT and CDR2 as SNEGSKA. The CDR3 numbers 14 residues from cysteine through phenylalanine. This entry keeps only the CDR3 DNA: 42 bases, framed from base 1.

The sample holds a few counts of this clonotype. What this receptor recognizes is not known. It has no much larger one-base neighbor in the sample; base qualities were not kept. The TCR beta CDR3 regions were amplified from the RNA transcripts. For the first round of RT-PCR on the TCR CDR3, the HTBI primer set was used together with the Qiagen OneStep RT-PCR kit. The libraries were constructed in a second round of multiplex PCR and then size-selected and purified. Libraries were sequenced paired-end with 100 bp reads on an Illumina HiSeq2000. Processing in the source paper ran as follows. SOAPnuke was used to process the raw data, throwing out any read that contained adapters or uncalled bases, had a mean Phred below 15, or lacked an exact constant-primer or identifier match. COPE v1.2.5 was used to merge the high-quality paired reads, and each unique nucleotide sequence was defined as a clonotype. MiTCR v1.1 was used to align the clonotypes against IMGT TRBV, TRBD and TRBJ reference segments. The analysis included only V-J combinations with a frequency above 0.0001, which together covered about 99% of the repertoires. The TCS score was defined as the ratio of F50 (clonal expansion) to E x V (chaos), calculated using BLOSUM62-based TCRdist between CDR3 peptides within each V-J. Welch's t-statistics and random forest reduced approximately 520 V-J features to 13, which were used in a naive Bayes classifier (R e1071). TCRdb trimmed the raw reads at Q25, called clones with MiXCR and kept productive beta chains. CDR3 protein duplicates are merged, each entry listing the most common genes and DNA. The V and J calls here are based on TCRdb, not the publication. The sample includes 550,000 to 800,000 distinct CDR3 sequences, with less than 20% observed a single time. The ten most abundant clones make up around 8% of the sample.

The paper as a whole reports these results and caveats: In validation, the model predicted progression to ophthalmopathy with roughly 66% sensitivity and roughly 72% specificity, a median of 6.5 months before onset. Most expanded thyroid clonotypes (frequency above 0.001) were also detected in blood, a finding suggesting that blood repertoires may reflect thyroid immune responses. Sample size was not statistically predetermined, and blinding of investigators to group allocation was not performed. Ophthalmopathy was separated from stable hyperthyroidism by a 13 V-J signature model, with 87.88% sensitivity and 81% to 82% specificity obtained in cross-validation and 80%/75% obtained in testing.

This chain is built from TRBV20-1 and TRBJ2-1; 8 central bases correspond to TRBD2. The sequenced sample was blood. The receptor's source is a man between 18 and 29 years old with Graves' hyperthyroidism. DNA sequence: TGCAGTGCTAGAGCGGGAGGGCCTTTGAATGAGCAGTTCTTC. It translates as CSARAGGPLNEQFF.